Below, 27 T cell receptor beta chains from the same sample are listed, as sequenced in a study of T cells in Graves' hyperthyroidism and ophthalmopathy. RNA transcripts yielded amplified TCR beta CDR3 regions. An initial round of RT-PCR targeting the TCR CDR3 relied on the HTBI primer set. One entry per CDR3 protein results from TCRdb running MiXCR on the multiplex PCR reads. The sample lists about 410,000 distinct CDR3 sequences, about 15% seen once, with over 10% in the top ten. What was sequenced was blood. Receptor source: a man younger than 35 with Graves' ophthalmopathy.

This clonotype showed up many times. The rearrangement uses TRBV20-1 and TRBJ2-3; 8 bases map to TRBD2. Losses at the gene ends were 4 bases for V and 0 bases for J; bases not matched to a gene: 3. This CDR3 is 14 amino acids long. Germline CDR1 reads DFQATT; CDR2 reads SNEGSKA (reference sequence). The DNA for the CDR3 is TGCAGTGCTACCGGGAGGGCCAGCACAGATACGCAGTATTTT. This translates into CSATGRASTDTQYF.

The table lists this clonotype with a few counts. Mismatch with germline at one junction end may stem from a read error. The rearrangement uses TRBV6-5 and TRBJ1-6; D may be TRBD1 (6 bases). The CDR3 spans 17 residues. Germline V gene lookup returns CDR1 MNHEY and CDR2 SVGAGI. In DNA form, the CDR3 reads TGTGCCAACAGTTACTCCTCCCGGACAGACTATAATTCACCCCTCCACTTT. This gives the protein CANSYSSRTDYNSPLHF.

As for this clonotype: A much larger clonotype is one base distant, so this may be a read error. CDR3 sequence: CASSRDRGVLFSGSTIYF. As DNA, the CDR3 is TGTGCCAGCAGCCGGGACAGAGGGGTCCTCTTCTCTGGAAGCACCATATATTTT. This chain joins TRBV3-1 and TRBJ1-3; 7 bases match TRBD1. The CDR3 loop spans 18 amino acids. In germline, CDR1 is LGHDT, CDR2 YNNKEL (reference sequence).

This clonotype was seen more than once but under ten times. The chain joins TRBV20-1 to TRBJ1-1, with 10 bases aligning to TRBD1. The CDR3 consists of 13 residues. Germline-derived CDR1 and CDR2 are DFQATT and SNEGSKA (reference sequence). V was pared by 3 bases and J by 5 bases, with 3 bases of the junction left unmatched. For the CDR3, the DNA is TGCAGTGCTAGGGGACAGGGGCAAACTGAAGCTTTCTTT. It yields the protein CSARGQGQTEAFF.

This clonotype was seen a few times. V gene TRBV7-6 combines with J gene TRBJ2-2; TRBD1 might be the D (6 bases). Germline CDR1 SGHVS, CDR2 FNYEAQ. This CDR3 region has 15 residues. V was pared by 3 bases and J by 5 bases, with 13 bases between. In nucleotides, the CDR3 is TGTGCCAGCAGCTTTGACAGGCTGGGGACCGGGGAGCTGTTTTTT. This codes for CASSFDRLGTGELFF.

This clonotype was seen at least ten times. In DNA form, the CDR3 reads TGTGCCAGCAGTGAAGAGGGTAGCGGGAGGGCAGATACGCAGTATTTT. It is translated as CASSEEGSGRADTQYF. The chain carries TRBV2 and TRBJ2-3, with 11 bases lining up with TRBD2. Looked up from germline, CDR1 is SNHLY and CDR2 is FYNNEI. J was trimmed by 4 bases and V by 1 base; bases with no gene match: 4. This CDR3 has 16 amino acids.

As to this clonotype: Without the conserved terminal phenylalanine or tryptophan, this CDR3 likely stems from a read error. This chain uses TRBV4-2 with TRBJ2-7; 7 positions match TRBD2. Germline values: CDR1 LGHNA, CDR2 YNFKEQ. V lost 1 base to trimming and J lost 3 bases; unmatched junction nucleotides: 9. The CDR3 loop spans 16 amino acids. The DNA for the CDR3 is TGTGCCAGCAGCCAAGGTTGGAGCGGGATGGTCTACGAGCAGTACTCC. It is translated as CASSQGWSGMVYEQYS.

This clonotype was detected a few times. The chain couples TRBV6-1 to TRBJ2-2; unclear D gene. CDR3 length: 12 amino acids. V was shortened by 5 bases and J by 7 bases, with 8 bases between the two germline ends. Germline lookup yields CDR1 MNHNS and CDR2 SASEGT. This chain's CDR3 is CASSTSNGELFF. The CDR3 DNA reads as TGTGCCAGCAGTACGAGTAACGGGGAGCTGTTTTTT.

On this clonotype itself: With a much larger clone just one base away, this may be a read error. The chain recombines TRBV27 with TRBJ2-2; a possible D gene is TRBD1 (5 bases). Germline V CDR1 and CDR2: MNHEY, SMNVEV (reference sequence). The ends were cut back, 6 bases at V and 7 bases at J, with 9 bases in the middle. The CDR3 has 12 amino acids. This CDR3 is CASRGVGGELFF. In DNA, the CDR3 is TGTGCCAGCAGAGGGGTGGGCGGGGAGCTGTTTTTT.

The rearrangement links TRBV25-1 to TRBJ1-6; D gene unclear. The CDR3 is 11 residues long. Trimming shortened V by 3 bases and J by 8 bases, and 2 bases separated the two germline ends. CDR1 is MGHDK and CDR2 is SYGVNS in the germline V gene. The CDR3 reads CASSEDSPLHF. In DNA, the CDR3 is TGTGCCAGCAGTGAGGATTCACCCCTCCACTTT.

This clonotype was observed many times. This rearrangement joins TRBV7-8 to TRBJ2-3; D is possibly TRBD2 (6 bases). Germline CDR1 reads SGHVS; CDR2 reads FQNEAQ. Trimming removed 1 base at V and 6 bases at J, with 14 bases between. There are 15 residues in the CDR3. Written as DNA, the CDR3 is TGTGCCAGCAGCTTAGTTGGGGGGTGGAGTGATACGCAGTATTTT. It specifies CASSLVGGWSDTQYF.

This clonotype was seen repeatedly, ten times or more. The chain is built from TRBV30 and TRBJ2-7; 10 positions match TRBD1. Trimming cost V 0 bases and J 2 bases; bases outside gene matches: 4. Germline-derived CDR1 and CDR2 are GTSNPN and SVGIG (reference sequence). CDR3 length equals 15 residues. The CDR3 sequence: CAWSVLGQGAYEQYF. CDR3 coding DNA: TGTGCCTGGAGTGTACTCGGACAGGGGGCCTACGAGCAGTACTTC.

The sample holds a few counts of this clonotype. The chain is built from TRBV15 and TRBJ1-2, with D possibly TRBD1 on 6 matching bases. V lost 5 bases to trimming and J lost 5 bases, with 18 bases between them. CDR1 and CDR2 (germline): LNHNV, YYDKDF (reference sequence). There are 15 residues in the CDR3. DNA of the CDR3: TGTGCCACCAGCCCTGAGGGGGGGACATCTTATGGCTACACCTTC. This translates into CATSPEGGTSYGYTF.

The chain combines TRBV6-1 with TRBJ2-3; a weak D match, TRBD1 (6 bases). Trimming pared 5 bases from V and 1 base from J, leaving 16 bases between. The CDR3 runs to 16 residues. Germline assignment: CDR1 MNHNS and CDR2 SASEGT. CDR3 amino acids: CASSQTYRQGTDTQYF. The DNA of the CDR3 is TGTGCCAGCAGTCAAACCTATAGACAGGGCACAGATACGCAGTATTTT.

In its sample, this clonotype was seen many times. This CDR3 reads CASAGDDYYEQYF. In nucleotides, the CDR3 is TGTGCCAGCGCCGGGGATGATTACTACGAGCAGTACTTC. The chain is built from TRBV27 and TRBJ2-7, with D possibly matching TRBD2 (5 bases). This CDR3 has 13 amino acids. Trimming cost V 8 bases and J 3 bases, with 14 bases left between them. Germline CDR1 is MNHEY and CDR2 is SMNVEV (reference sequence).

This clonotype showed up many times. The chain employs TRBV7-8 and TRBJ2-3; D uncertain. Germline V gives CDR1 SGHVS, CDR2 FQNEAQ. V lost 2 bases and J lost 0, with 6 bases in between. This CDR3 has 14 residues. The CDR3 loop reads CASSLTASTDTQYF. The CDR3 DNA reads as TGTGCCAGCAGCTTAACCGCTAGCACAGATACGCAGTATTTT.

This clonotype was seen ten or more times. The V call is TRBV29-1, the J call TRBJ2-5; D uncertain. Trimming left V 3 bases short and J 4 bases short, with 12 bases between. Germline values: CDR1 SQVTM, CDR2 ANQGSEA. The CDR3 runs 13 residues. The CDR3 DNA is TGCAGCGTTGAGCGGCAATTTGCAGAGACCCAGTACTTC. It specifies CSVERQFAETQYF. Filled out from reference TRBV29-1 and TRBJ2-5, the complete variable domain reads SAVISQKPSRDICQRGTSLTIQCQVDSQVTMMFWYRQQPGQSLTLIATANQGSEATYESGFVIDKFPISRPNLTFSTLTVSNMSPEDSSIYLCSVERQFAETQYFGPGTRLLVL.

The chain joins TRBV11-2 to TRBJ2-6; D tentatively reads TRBD1 or TRBD2 (5 bases each). Trimming removed 6 bases at V and 0 bases at J, with 12 bases between. In germline, CDR1 is SGHAT, CDR2 FQNNGV. The CDR3 spans 16 residues. The CDR3 nucleotides are TGTGCCAGCAGGTGGGACGGAAGCTCTGGGGCCAACGTCCTGACTTTC. This translates into CASRWDGSSGANVLTF.

Here the CDR3 reads CASSPYITDYQPQHF. The CDR3 DNA sequence: TGTGCCAGCAGTCCTTATATAACGGACTATCAGCCCCAGCATTTT. The rearrangement uses TRBV6-1 and TRBJ1-5; D gene unclear. CDR1 and CDR2 from the germline V gene are MNHNS and SASEGT. Trimming removed 5 bases from V and 5 bases from J, with 16 bases in between. The length of the CDR3 is 15 residues.

This clonotype was counted ten times or more. The chain carries TRBV30 and TRBJ1-5, with a tentative D call TRBD1 (5 bases). Trimming shortened V by 2 bases and J by 3 bases, and 8 bases separated the two germline ends. The CDR3 contains 13 residues. Per germline, CDR1 GTSNPN and CDR2 SVGIG (reference sequence). The CDR3 DNA reads TGTGCCTGGAGTCGGGGGAACAATCAGCCCCAGCATTTT. Translating gives CAWSRGNNQPQHF.

This clonotype was seen many times. This sequence joins TRBV5-1 and TRBJ2-1, with D maybe TRBD2 (5 bases). This CDR3 is 15 amino acids long. Trimming cost V 0 bases and J 7 bases, with 14 bases left between them. The germline V gene encodes CDR1 SGHRS and CDR2 YFSETQ. The CDR3 loop reads CASSLALGVMNEQFF. CDR3 sequence (DNA): TGCGCCAGCAGCTTGGCTCTGGGAGTCATGAATGAGCAGTTCTTC.

This clonotype was counted many times. The chain combines TRBV12-3 or TRBV12-4 with TRBJ2-3; the D gene is possibly TRBD1 (7 bases). V was clipped by 4 bases and J by 0 bases, with 23 bases between them. There are 19 residues in the CDR3. The CDR3 DNA reads as TGTGCCAGCAGTTCCCTATGGGCAGGGGGAGGAACTAGCACAGATACGCAGTATTTT. This translates into CASSSLWAGGGTSTDTQYF.

This clonotype has a count of ten or more. V usage is TRBV7-2 and J usage is TRBJ2-7; no reliable D call. V lost 5 bases, J lost 5 bases, and 10 bases lay in between. The germline CDR1 and CDR2 sequences are SGHTA and FQGNSA. The CDR3 runs to 12 residues. As DNA, the CDR3 is TGTGCCAGCAGCCCTCAGGAGAACGAGCAGTACTTC. Translation gives CASSPQENEQYF.

This clonotype was seen at least ten times. The chain recombines TRBV20-1 with TRBJ2-7; D uncertain. V was clipped by 1 base and J by 1 base, with 11 bases between them. The length of the CDR3 is 14 residues. Looked up from germline, CDR1 is DFQATT and CDR2 is SNEGSKA (reference sequence). Here the CDR3 DNA reads TGCAGTGCTAGAGGCAGCCTGAGGTCCTACGAGCAGTACTTC. Its protein product is CSARGSLRSYEQYF.

This clonotype has a count of ten or more. V and J are TRBV5-1 and TRBJ1-1; D perhaps matches TRBD1 (5 bases). The CDR3 length is 16 residues. V was cut by 0 bases and J by 10 bases, with 22 bases left in between. Germline CDR1 reads SGHRS; CDR2 reads YFSETQ. The CDR3 sequence: CASSLEGPGTPGGAFF. The DNA of the CDR3 is TGCGCCAGCAGCTTGGAAGGCCCCGGGACCCCCGGAGGAGCTTTCTTT.

The gene calls are TRBV4-1 and TRBJ2-2; 13 nucleotides align to TRBD2. V trimming: 7 bases; J trimming: 3 bases; junction bases outside the gene matches: 11. The CDR3 consists of 18 residues. Germline V gene sequence: CDR1 MGHRA, CDR2 YSYEKL. The CDR3 is CASKTGPGLAGDTGELFF. The CDR3 DNA reads TGCGCCAGCAAGACCGGGCCAGGACTAGCGGGAGACACCGGGGAGCTGTTTTTT.

This clonotype was found many times. This chain joins TRBV12-3 or TRBV12-4 and TRBJ2-2, with D tentatively TRBD2 (6 bases). Trimming removed 6 bases from V and 2 bases from J, with 10 bases in between. The CDR3 has 14 residues. The CDR3, as DNA: TGTGCCAGCAGACCCGGGAGTAACACCGGGGAGCTGTTTTTT. Its protein product is CASRPGSNTGELFF.